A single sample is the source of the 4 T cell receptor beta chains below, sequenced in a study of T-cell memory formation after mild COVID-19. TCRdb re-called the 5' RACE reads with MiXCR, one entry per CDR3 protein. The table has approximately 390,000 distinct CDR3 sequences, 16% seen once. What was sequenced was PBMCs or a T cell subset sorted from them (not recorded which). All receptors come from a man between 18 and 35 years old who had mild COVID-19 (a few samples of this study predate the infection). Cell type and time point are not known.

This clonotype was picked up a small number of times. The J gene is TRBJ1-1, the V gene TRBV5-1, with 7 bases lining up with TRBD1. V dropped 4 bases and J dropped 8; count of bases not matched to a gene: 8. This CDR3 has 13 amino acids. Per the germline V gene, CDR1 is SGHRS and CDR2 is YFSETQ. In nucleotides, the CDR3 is TGCGCCAGCAGCCCGAGACAGGGCGCCGAAGCTTTCTTT. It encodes CASSPRQGAEAFF.

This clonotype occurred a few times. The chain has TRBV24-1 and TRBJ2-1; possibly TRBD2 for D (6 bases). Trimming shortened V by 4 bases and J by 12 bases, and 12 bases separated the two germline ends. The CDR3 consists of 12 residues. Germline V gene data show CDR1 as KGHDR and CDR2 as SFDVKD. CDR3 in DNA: TGTGCCACCAGTGACGCAAACGGGGGGCAGTTCTTC. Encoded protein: CATSDANGGQFF.

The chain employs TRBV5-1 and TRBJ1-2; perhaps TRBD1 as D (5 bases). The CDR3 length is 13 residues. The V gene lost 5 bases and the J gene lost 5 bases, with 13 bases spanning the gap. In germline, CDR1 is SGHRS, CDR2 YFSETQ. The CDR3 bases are TGCGCCAGCAGGATGACAGCCTCGTATGGCTACACCTTC. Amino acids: CASRMTASYGYTF.

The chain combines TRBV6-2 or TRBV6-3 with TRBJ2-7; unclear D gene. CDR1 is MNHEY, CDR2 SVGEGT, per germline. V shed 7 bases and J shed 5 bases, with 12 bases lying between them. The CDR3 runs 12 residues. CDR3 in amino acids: CASKDILHEQYF. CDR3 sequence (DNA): TGTGCCAGCAAAGACATTCTCCACGAGCAGTACTTC.